A selection of T cell receptor beta chains follows, all from one sample in a study of patients and donors after allogeneic stem cell transplantation. TCRdb re-called the RT-PCR reads through MiXCR, storing one row per CDR3 protein. The data show about 150,000 distinct CDR3 sequences, approximately 40% seen once. The sequencing sample was made of blood, either unsorted or a sorted T cell fraction (not recorded which). All receptors derive from a human donor who was either an allogeneic HSCT recipient or a stem cell or donor lymphocyte infusion donor (not recorded which). It is not recorded whose cells these are; they may come from a transplant donor. Each CDR3 is given with its conserved first and last residue. A D gene is named only where the DNA matches it firmly. Rows may omit the clone size; those that give it use once, few, many or a size class.

d_gene | abundance | j_gene | v_gene | CDR3nt | CDR3aa
. | . | TRBJ1-2 | TRBV4-2 | TGTGCCAGCAGCCAAGCCCAGGATCGGGGCTACACCTTC | CASSQAQDRGYTF
. | few | TRBJ2-2 | TRBV24-1 | TGTGCCACCAGTGATTTCAGTAGGCAGGGCCCGAACACCGGGGAGCTGTTTTTT | CATSDFSRQGPNTGELFF
. | few | TRBJ1-3 | TRBV5-6 | TGTGCCAGCAATCCTACCCACAAAGGGCCCTCTGGAAACACCATATATTTT | CASNPTHKGPSGNTIYF
TRBD1 | . | TRBJ1-1 | TRBV5-1 | TGCGCCAGCAGCTTGGTTACAGGGGGCCCCTTGAACACTGAAGCTTTCTTT | CASSLVTGGPLNTEAFF
. | few | TRBJ1-4 | TRBV20-1 | TGCAGTGCTAGTTCGGGTCCGAAGGAAAAACTGTTTTTT | CSASSGPKEKLFF
. | . | TRBJ1-2 | TRBV12-3/TRBV12-4 | TGTGCCAGCAGTTTGGGGGGGCTCAGCTATGGCTACACCTTC | CASSLGGLSYGYTF
. | . | TRBJ1-3 | TRBV30 | TGTGCCTGGAGTGAAGAGTCAGGGACACCCATATATTTT | CAWSEESGTPIYF
. | . | TRBJ1-1 | TRBV9 | TGTGCCAGCAGCCCCATCACAGGGTACACTGAAGCTTTCTTT | CASSPITGYTEAFF
. | few | TRBJ1-5 | TRBV4-2 | TGTGCCAGCAGCCGCGGGGGCTATAGCAATCAGCCCCAGCATTTT | CASSRGGYSNQPQHF
. | . | TRBJ2-1 | TRBV7-2 | TGTGCCAGCAGCTCCTCAGGGGACTACAATGAGCAGTTCTTC | CASSSSGDYNEQFF
. | . | TRBJ1-2 | TRBV12-3/TRBV12-4 | TGTGCCAGCAGTATCACAGGGTCCCCGTATGGCTACACCTTC | CASSITGSPYGYTF
TRBD2 | . | TRBJ2-5 | TRBV28 | TGTGCCACCTCATTTTCGACTAGCGGTAGCCAAGAGACCCAGTACTTC | CATSFSTSGSQETQYF
. | . | TRBJ1-4 | TRBV2 | TGTGCCAGCAGTTTGGACGGCCTAGGTGAGAAAAAACTGTTTTTT | CASSLDGLGEKKLFF
. | . | TRBJ2-6 | TRBV10-3 | TGTGCCATCAGTGCTGGAGACAGCCTGACTTTC | CAISAGDSLTF
TRBD2 | . | TRBJ2-7 | TRBV13 | TGTGCCAGCAGCTTAAGGACTAGCGGGGTCAATGAGCAGTACTTC | CASSLRTSGVNEQYF
TRBD1 | few | TRBJ1-1 | TRBV4-2 | TGTGCCAGCAGCCAAGATCAGGGACAGGAGAGCACTGAAGCTTTCTTT | CASSQDQGQESTEAFF
. | . | TRBJ1-6 | TRBV4-3 | TGCGCCAGCAGCCAAGGTCGGGACTGGAATTCACCCCTCCACTTT | CASSQGRDWNSPLHF
. | few | TRBJ1-2 | TRBV20-1 | TGCAGTGCTGTGGACAAGTCGACGGAGCAGGGCTACACCTTC | CSAVDKSTEQGYTF
. | few | TRBJ1-4 | TRBV7-9 | TGTGCCAGCAGCTTCAACGGACCGGATGAAAAACTGTTTTTT | CASSFNGPDEKLFF
. | once | TRBJ1-1 | TRBV5-1 | TGCGCCAGCAGCTTGGAAACCCTCGGGAACACTGAAGCTTTCTTT | CASSLETLGNTEAFF
. | . | TRBJ2-7 | TRBV12-3/TRBV12-4 | TGTGCCAGCAGTTTGCTGTACGAGCAGTACTTC | CASSLLYEQYF
. | . | TRBJ2-5 | TRBV2 | TGTGCCAGCAGCCGGGGAGGAGAAGAGACCCAGTACTTC | CASSRGGEETQYF
. | once | TRBJ2-5 | TRBV29-1 | TGCAGCGATAAGCAACAAGAGACCCAGTACTTC | CSDKQQETQYF
. | . | TRBJ2-5 | TRBV5-6 | TGTGCCAGCAGCTTGATCGGATGGGACACCCTTTACGGAGAGACCCAGTACTTC | CASSLIGWDTLYGETQYF
. | . | TRBJ1-2 | TRBV10-2 | TGCGCCAGCAGACCCGGGACGTTTGCAGATAATGGCTACACCTTC | CASRPGTFADNGYTF
TRBD1 | . | TRBJ2-7 | TRBV27 | TGTGCCAGCGGTTGGACAGGGGGCATATACGAGCAGTACTTC | CASGWTGGIYEQYF
TRBD1 | . | TRBJ1-5 | TRBV27 | TGTGCCAGCAGTCTACAGGGGGCTTGGCAGCCCCAGCATTTT | CASSLQGAWQPQHF
. | . | TRBJ1-1 | TRBV12-3/TRBV12-4 | TGTGCCAGCAGCCCACCCTTGGGAGGAAGTTCACGAGCTTTCTTT | CASSPPLGGSSRAFF
. | once | TRBJ2-5 | TRBV6-5 | TGTGCCAGCAGTTACTCGAGGGGGGATCAAGAGACCCAGTACTTC | CASSYSRGDQETQYF
. | few | TRBJ1-1 | TRBV29-1 | TGCAGCGTTGCAATACAGGTTGCCACTGAAGCTTTCTTT | CSVAIQVATEAFF
. | . | TRBJ1-1 | TRBV28 | TGTGCCAGCAGTTTACTGGGTTTGGGGTCCCTCGAAGCTTTCTTT | CASSLLGLGSLEAFF
TRBD2 | . | TRBJ2-1 | TRBV7-2 | TGTGCCAGCCAAGCGGGGATGAGCCGTGAGCAGTTCTTC | CASQAGMSREQFF
TRBD2 | once | TRBJ2-3 | TRBV20-1 | TGCAGTCCGCTAGTGGTCCTAGCGGGACATACGCAGTATTTT | CSPLVVLAGHTQYF
. | many | TRBJ1-2 | TRBV7-9 | TGTGCCAGCAGCTTATTCAGGGATGGCTACACCTTC | CASSLFRDGYTF
. | few | TRBJ1-1 | TRBV4-2 | TGTGCCAGCAGCCAAAGGCCAGAGTGGGACACTGAAGCTTTCTTT | CASSQRPEWDTEAFF
. | . | TRBJ1-5 | TRBV20-1 | TGCAGTGCTAAAAGAGCAGGGATTGGGCAGCCCCAGCATTTT | CSAKRAGIGQPQHF
. | few | TRBJ1-5 | TRBV9 | TGTGCCAGCAGCGTAGAGGGGAGGAGCGGCAATCAGCCCCAGCATTTT | CASSVEGRSGNQPQHF
TRBD1 | . | TRBJ2-1 | TRBV29-1 | TGCAGCTACCGACAGGGGAGAATGCTTGAGCAGTTCTTC | CSYRQGRMLEQFF
. | . | TRBJ1-1 | TRBV7-2 | TGTGCCAGCAGCTTAGGGGAGTACAGTTTCATGAACACTGAAGCTTTCTTT | CASSLGEYSFMNTEAFF
. | few | TRBJ1-3 | TRBV6-5 | TGTGCCAGCAGTTACTCGTCGGGGACCACCATATATTTT | CASSYSSGTTIYF
. | . | TRBJ1-2 | TRBV12-3/TRBV12-4 | TGTGCCAGCAGTTTAGACGGTGGATCTGGCTACACCTTC | CASSLDGGSGYTF
. | . | TRBJ1-4 | TRBV7-9 | TGTGCCAGCAGCTTAGCGTGGAAGGAAACTAATGAAAAACTGTTTTTT | CASSLAWKETNEKLFF
TRBD1 | . | TRBJ2-1 | TRBV7-8 | TGTGCCAGCAGCCTATCGGACAGGGGGCCATACAATGAGCAGTTCTTC | CASSLSDRGPYNEQFF
. | . | TRBJ2-1 | TRBV9 | TGTGCCAGCAGCGTAGAAGCGCCCTACAATGAGCAGTTCTTC | CASSVEAPYNEQFF
TRBD1 | . | TRBJ1-1 | TRBV6-2/TRBV6-3 | TGTGCCAGCAGTGACAGGGTGAACACTGAAGCTTTCTTT | CASSDRVNTEAFF
TRBD1 | many | TRBJ1-4 | TRBV7-9 | TGTGCCACTGGGGGGGACAGGCGAAATGAAAAACTGTTTTTT | CATGGDRRNEKLFF
. | few | TRBJ1-2 | TRBV20-1 | TGCAGTGCTAGCCTTAGCAGGGACGCTAACTATGGCTACACCTTC | CSASLSRDANYGYTF
. | . | TRBJ1-5 | TRBV9 | TGTGCCAGCAGCGTAGAAGGTTATAGCAATCAGCCCCAGCATTTT | CASSVEGYSNQPQHF
TRBD2 | few | TRBJ2-3 | TRBV7-3 | TGTGCCAGCAGCTTGTCATCCGGGACTAGCGGATGGGATACGCAGTATTTT | CASSLSSGTSGWDTQYF
. | . | TRBJ2-1 | TRBV6-2/TRBV6-3 | TGTGCCAGCAGCCCGCTCCGATCGATGAGGGTGACGAAGTCCTACAATGAGCAGTTCTTC | CASSPLRSMRVTKSYNEQFF
. | . | TRBJ2-3 | TRBV3-1 | TGTGCCAGCAGCGAAGGGGGAACAGATACGCAGTATTTT | CASSEGGTDTQYF
. | . | TRBJ1-2 | TRBV5-1 | TGCGCCAGCAGCCCGGACAGCAACTATGGCTACACCTTC | CASSPDSNYGYTF
. | . | TRBJ2-2 | TRBV12-3/TRBV12-4 | TGTGCCAGCAGTTCGGACAGCCCGAACACCGGGGAGCTGTTTTTT | CASSSDSPNTGELFF
. | . | TRBJ2-2 | TRBV2 | TGTGCCAGCGGCGAAGCGAACACCGGGGAGCTGTTTTTT | CASGEANTGELFF